This T cell receptor beta chain stems from a study of T cells in localized non-small cell lung cancer. Overall study findings and caveats: Sequencing covered just one tumor region, so heterogeneity cannot be ruled out. Adjacent lung exhibited a median of 57 among the 100 most abundant tumor clones.

Germline lookup yields CDR1 MDHEN and CDR2 SYDVKM. The junction had 0 bases not matched to a gene; V was cut back by 4 bases and J by 10 bases. The CDR3 runs 11 residues. In the case of this clone: Antigen: not known.

The assay was immunoSEQ multiplex PCR, and TCRdb's table has in-frame clones only and misses some. There are about 23,000 clones in the sample; roughly nine tenths occur only once, and less than 9% lies in the top ten. The sequences come from peripheral blood, collected before any cancer treatment. This sequence was found in a woman between 35 and 75 years old with stage I lung adenocarcinoma. The rearrangement uses TRBV28 and TRBJ1-4; 7 bases agree with TRBD1. The DNA for the CDR3 is TGTGCCAGCAGTTACAGGGGAAAACTGTTTTTT. Amino acid sequence: CASSYRGKLFF.